This passage covers 18 T cell receptor beta chains from one sample sequenced in a study of blood T cell repertoires in COVID-19. Method: immunoSEQ multiplex PCR; TCRdb's copy keeps in-frame clones and lacks some. Of around 300,000 clones in the sample, about 87% are singletons; the top ten hold approximately 1.6%. Sample: peripheral blood. These receptors came from a woman in her twenties or thirties with COVID-19, enrolled during active disease.

The V gene is TRBV11-2, the J gene TRBJ2-1, with TRBD1 matching 9 bases. The CDR3 runs 17 residues. The V segment lost 1 base and the J segment 5 bases; nucleotides outside the gene matches: 9. The V gene's germline CDR1 is SGHAT and CDR2 FQNNGV. The CDR3 reads CASSLAYGQGFNNEQFF. The CDR3 region has the DNA TGTGCCAGCAGCTTAGCCTACGGACAGGGGTTTAACAATGAGCAGTTCTTC.

The genes are TRBV28 and TRBJ1-3; D gene ambiguous. Germline CDR1 and CDR2: MDHEN and SYDVKM. V shed 6 bases and J shed 0 bases, with 12 bases lying between them. This CDR3 region has 15 residues. The CDR3 reads CASSPGGNSGNTIYF. The CDR3 DNA reads as TGTGCCAGCAGCCCGGGAGGGAACTCTGGAAACACCATATATTTT. The full variable domain, completed using reference TRBV28 and TRBJ1-3, is DVKVTQSSRYLVKRTGEKVFLECVQDMDHENMFWYRQDPGLGLRLIYFSYDVKMKEKGDIPEGYSVSREKKERFSLILESASTNQTSMYLCASSPGGNSGNTIYFGEGSWLTVV.

V usage is TRBV19 and J usage is TRBJ1-3; 9 nucleotides line up with TRBD1. V shed 4 bases, J shed 1 base, and the junction held 8 bases outside the gene matches. This CDR3 is 17 amino acids long. Germline V lookup: CDR1 LNHDA, CDR2 SQIVND (reference sequence). The CDR3 spells CASSNRDRVFSGNTIYF. The DNA for the CDR3 is TGTGCCAGTAGTAACCGGGACAGGGTTTTTTCTGGAAACACCATATATTTT. The full variable domain, rest sourced from reference TRBV19 and TRBJ1-3, is DGGITQSPKYLFRKEGQNVTLSCEQNLNHDAMYWYRQDPGQGLRLIYYSQIVNDFQKGDIAEGYSVSREKKESFPLTVTSAQKNPTAFYLCASSNRDRVFSGNTIYFGEGSWLTVV.

The chain carries TRBV27 and TRBJ1-2; possible D gene TRBD1, 5 bases. This CDR3 is built from 12 residues. CDR1 is MNHEY and CDR2 is SMNVEV in the germline V gene (reference sequence). V was trimmed by 6 bases and J by 6 bases, leaving 11 bases between them. CDR3 region: CASRFSTDGYTF. Written as DNA, the CDR3 is TGTGCCAGCAGATTCTCGACAGATGGCTACACCTTC.

The V and J genes are TRBV7-9 and TRBJ1-1; the D is unclear. Germline CDR1 SEHNR, CDR2 FQNEAQ (reference sequence). The CDR3 loop spans 15 amino acids. The germline V and J ends were trimmed by 2 bases and 0 bases, with 10 bases remaining between them. In nucleotides, the CDR3 is TGTGCCAGCAGCTTACCAGTAACCCTGAACACTGAAGCTTTCTTT. This gives the protein CASSLPVTLNTEAFF. Using reference TRBV7-9 and TRBJ1-1 for the parts outside the CDR3, the full variable domain is DTGVSQNPRHKITKRGQNVTFRCDPISEHNRLYWYRQTLGQGPEFLTYFQNEAQLEKSRLLSDRFSAERPKGSFSTLEIQRTEQGDSAMYLCASSLPVTLNTEAFFGQGTRLTVV.

This rearrangement joins TRBV5-1 to TRBJ1-2; 7 nucleotides agree with TRBD1. CDR1 and CDR2 from the germline V gene are SGHRS and YFSETQ. The CDR3 consists of 14 residues. Trimming at V came to 0 bases and at J to 8 bases, leaving 7 bases not matched to a gene. CDR3 residues: CASSLGGQLIGYTF. As DNA, the CDR3 is TGCGCCAGCAGCTTGGGGGGACAGCTAATCGGCTACACCTTC.

Only one count was recorded for this clone. This chain joins TRBV19 and TRBJ2-1; 12 nucleotides agree with TRBD1. The CDR3 contains 14 residues. Germline V gene lookup returns CDR1 LNHDA and CDR2 SQIVND (reference sequence). The junction had 5 bases not matched to a gene; V was cut back by 5 bases and J by 9 bases. The CDR3 DNA reads TGTGCCAGTAGTGCCGGGACAGGGGGCTTTGAGCAGTTCTTC. Protein: CASSAGTGGFEQFF.

The rearrangement uses TRBV2 and TRBJ2-5, with D tentatively TRBD2 (5 bases). Germline lookup yields CDR1 SNHLY and CDR2 FYNNEI. CDR3 length equals 14 residues. Trimming took off 7 bases at V and 4 bases at J, with 16 bases between the two ends. CDR3 DNA sequence: TGTGCCAGCATGGGTGGTCGTCTAGCAGAGACCCAGTACTTC. Protein: CASMGGRLAETQYF.

A single count supports this clone. The V gene is TRBV10-2, the J gene TRBJ1-3, with 7 nucleotides matching TRBD1. The CDR3 extends over 14 amino acids. Germline lookup yields CDR1 WSHSY and CDR2 SAAADI. The trim removed 5 bases at V and 4 bases at J, leaving 5 bases unmatched. In nucleotides, the CDR3 is TGCGCCAGCAGTCGTGGGACAGACGGAAACACCATATATTTT. This translates into CASSRGTDGNTIYF.

The CDR3 nucleotides are TGCGCCAGCAGCCCGGGGACATCAGGCCAAGAGACCCAGTACTTC. Protein product: CASSPGTSGQETQYF. This rearrangement joins TRBV5-1 to TRBJ2-5; D perhaps matches TRBD1 (6 bases). Looked up from germline, CDR1 is SGHRS and CDR2 is YFSETQ. The V and J ends lost 4 bases and 1 base respectively, with 14 bases between them. The length of the CDR3 is 15 residues.

V is TRBV5-1 and J is TRBJ2-1; D is unresolved. Germline CDR1 SGHRS, CDR2 YFSETQ. The CDR3 sequence is 14 residues long. The V end was cut by 4 bases, the J end by 7 bases, with 15 bases between. The CDR3 DNA is TGCGCCAGCAGCACGAGCGCGCCGGAGAATGAGCAGTTCTTC. It is translated as CASSTSAPENEQFF.

This rearrangement joins TRBV21-1 to TRBJ2-7; the table's D call of TRBD1 was not tested on the DNA. TRBV21-1 is a pseudogene. The CDR3 extends over 16 amino acids. The CDR3 DNA is TGTGCCAGCAGCAGGCCGACAGGGGATAGCTCCTACGAGCAGTACGTC. Translated: CASSRPTGDSSYEQYV.

This chain connects TRBV19 to TRBJ2-3, with 12 positions matching TRBD1. The CDR3 has 15 amino acids. Per germline, CDR1 LNHDA and CDR2 SQIVND (reference sequence). The ends lost 6 bases at V and 5 bases at J; junction bases unmatched: 6. This chain's CDR3 is CASRPGQGAVDTQYF. The DNA for the CDR3 is TGTGCCAGTAGACCGGGACAGGGGGCTGTAGATACGCAGTATTTT.

V and J are TRBV18 and TRBJ1-2; TRBD1 agrees at 8 bases. Germline V CDR1 and CDR2: KGHSH, LQKENI. V lost 3 bases, J lost 8 bases, and 8 bases stayed unmatched. CDR3 length: 14 residues. CDR3 DNA sequence: TGTGCCAGCTCACCCCTCGACGGGGACAGGGGCTACACCTTC. Amino acids: CASSPLDGDRGYTF.

This clone was seen just once. V usage is TRBV7-9 and J usage is TRBJ2-7, with D possibly TRBD2 on 7 matching bases. From germline, CDR1 is SEHNR and CDR2 FQNEAQ (reference sequence). With 1 base removed from V and 5 bases from J, the gap between germline ends came to 12 bases. The CDR3 covers 14 residues. The CDR3 region has the DNA TGTGCCAGCAGCTTAGTTGGGGGGGCGCACGAGCAGTACTTC. This sequence encodes CASSLVGGAHEQYF.

The chain recombines TRBV2 with TRBJ1-4; 9 bases are shared with TRBD1. CDR1 is SNHLY and CDR2 is FYNNEI in the germline V gene. CDR3 length equals 14 residues. J lost 7 bases, V lost 4 bases, and 4 bases had no gene match. The CDR3 region is CASSVDRGGEKLFF. The CDR3 nucleotides read TGTGCCAGCAGTGTGGACAGGGGCGGTGAAAAACTGTTTTTT.

This chain links TRBV5-6 with TRBJ1-1; TRBD1 agrees at 8 bases. Germline V lookup: CDR1 SGHDT, CDR2 YYEEEE. With 4 bases clipped from V and 0 bases from J, the junction kept 2 bases outside the gene matches. This CDR3 region has 14 residues. The CDR3 loop reads CASSVDRVNTEAFF. In DNA form, the CDR3 reads TGTGCCAGCAGCGTGGACAGGGTGAACACTGAAGCTTTCTTT.

The chain links TRBV2 to TRBJ1-2; D might be TRBD1 (5 bases). Germline loops: CDR1 SNHLY, CDR2 FYNNEI. The CDR3 is 12 residues long. Between the trimmed V and J ends, which lost 7 bases and 1 base, there was a span of 7 bases. This CDR3 reads CASKGDNYGYTF. CDR3 DNA sequence: TGTGCCAGCAAAGGGGATAACTATGGCTACACCTTC.